The text below deals with one T cell receptor beta chain. The target antigen is unknown. The data were obtained in a study of T cells in pancreatic ductal adenocarcinoma. Study results and caveats: Tumor-versus-blood clonality comparisons may be biased toward lower tumor diversity. Mean clonality was around 0.11 in tumors and 0.06 to 0.085 in blood, not significantly different. Results skew toward the minority of patients with early-stage disease. Blood had more productive templates and 8 to 9.5-fold more unique clonotypes than tumor.

No neoadjuvant therapy was given to the selected pancreatic ductal adenocarcinoma patients before their surgery. The assay was immunoSEQ multiplex PCR, and TCRdb's table has in-frame clones only and misses some. The data hold 16,000 or so clones, with around nine tenths observed a single time. The CDR3 contains 17 residues. Germline CDR1 LGHNA, CDR2 YSLEER. Trimming at V came to 1 base and at J to 2 bases, leaving 8 bases not matched to a gene. V gene TRBV4-3 combines with J gene TRBJ2-5; 9 nucleotides align to TRBD1. The sequence was collected from a human donor with pancreatic ductal adenocarcinoma. The sequencing input was PBMCs. For the CDR3, the DNA is TGCGCCAGCAGCCAAGGTACCGGGACAGGGTTACAAGAGACCCAGTACTTC. It encodes CASSQGTGTGLQETQYF.